This T cell receptor beta chain is from a study of cytomegalovirus exposure and HLA in healthy donors. Primers for the PCR totalled 60 Vbeta and 13 Jbeta. Sequencing was performed with immunoSEQ multiplex PCR; in TCRdb, only in-frame clones are kept and a portion is missing. The sample lists around 150,000 clones; 82% were seen once. The sequence was collected from a young man in good health and CMV-seropositive. The sequencing input was PBMCs.

The CDR3 sequence: CASSPSQDYGYTF. CDR3 bases: TGTGCCAGCTCACCAAGCCAGGACTATGGCTACACCTTC. The V gene is TRBV18, the J gene TRBJ1-2; unclear D gene. The germline V and J ends were trimmed by 2 bases and 3 bases, with 7 bases remaining between them. This CDR3 is built from 13 residues. Germline-derived CDR1 and CDR2 are KGHSH and LQKENI.